The 17 T cell receptor beta chains in this list originate from one sample, sequenced in a study of blood T cell repertoires in COVID-19. Data came from immunoSEQ multiplex PCR; TCRdb stores just in-frame clones and leaves some out. The sample includes some 290,000 clones, 75% to 90% seen only once; the top ten take less than 3%. Sequenced sample: peripheral blood. The receptors stem from a woman aged 25-40 years with COVID-19, enrolled during active disease.

V is TRBV28 and J is TRBJ2-1; D perhaps matches TRBD1 (5 bases). Trimming pared 3 bases from V and 0 bases from J, leaving 9 bases between. There are 15 residues in the CDR3. The germline V gene has CDR1 MDHEN and CDR2 SYDVKM. CDR3 coding DNA: TGTGCCAGCAGTTTTCTTCAGGGCTCCTACAATGAGCAGTTCTTC. It translates to CASSFLQGSYNEQFF.

The rearrangement uses TRBV29-1 and TRBJ1-1; D might be TRBD1 (5 bases). The CDR3 spans 13 residues. Germline lookup yields CDR1 SQVTM and CDR2 ANQGSEA. Trimming took 7 bases from V and 0 from J, leaving 12 bases between them. CDR3 bases: TGCAGCGGGGAGCGGGGGATGAACACTGAAGCTTTCTTT. This translates into CSGERGMNTEAFF.

This chain uses TRBV5-1 with TRBJ2-4, with D perhaps matching TRBD2 (5 bases). Germline CDR1 SGHRS, CDR2 YFSETQ. The CDR3 consists of 11 residues. Trimming stripped 6 bases from V and 10 bases from J, with 11 bases between. In DNA, the CDR3 is TGCGCCAGCACCGCGACTATTATTCAGTACTTC. Its protein is CASTATIIQYF.

The V call is TRBV21-1, the J call TRBJ2-1; the DNA was not compared with TRBD1, the D call given in the table. TRBV21-1 represents a pseudogene. The CDR3 is 16 amino acids. CDR3 DNA: TGTGCCAGCAGCCCGCGGGGGACAGGGTCCTACAATGAGCAGTTCTTC. Translation gives CASSPRGTGSYNEQFF.

This clone came up a few times. This chain connects TRBV4-2 to TRBJ1-1; D not resolved. CDR1 is LGHNA and CDR2 is YNFKEQ in the germline V gene. V lost 0 bases, J lost 7 bases, and 9 bases lay in between. The CDR3 length is 13 residues. The CDR3, as DNA: TGTGCCAGCAGCCAAGATCGCAAGAGTGAAGCTTTCTTT. Residues: CASSQDRKSEAFF.

The chain joins TRBV19 to TRBJ2-2, with 7 bases aligning to TRBD1. The V and J ends lost 5 bases and 1 base, in that order; junction bases with no gene match: 7. The germline V gene has CDR1 LNHDA and CDR2 SQIVND (reference sequence). CDR3 length: 16 residues. Here the CDR3 DNA reads TGTGCCAGTAGTCCACCGGGACAGAAGAACACCGGGGAGCTGTTTTTT. Translated, it gives CASSPPGQKNTGELFF. Filled out from reference TRBV19 and TRBJ2-2, the complete variable domain reads DGGITQSPKYLFRKEGQNVTLSCEQNLNHDAMYWYRQDPGQGLRLIYYSQIVNDFQKGDIAEGYSVSREKKESFPLTVTSAQKNPTAFYLCASSPPGQKNTGELFFGEGSRLTVL.

This clone was observed a single time. V and J are TRBV2 and TRBJ1-4, with 7 bases aligning to TRBD1. Germline CDR1 reads SNHLY; CDR2 reads FYNNEI. The CDR3 length is 14 residues. The J segment lost 4 bases and the V segment lost 5 bases, leaving 4 bases of the junction unmatched. CDR3 protein: CASSQTGFNEKLFF. Written as DNA, the CDR3 is TGTGCCAGCAGTCAGACAGGGTTTAATGAAAAACTGTTTTTT.

The chain carries TRBV7-2 and TRBJ2-3, with 7 positions matching TRBD2. The germline V gene has CDR1 SGHTA and CDR2 FQGNSA. V shed 5 bases and J 0 bases; nucleotides not matched to a gene: 5. The CDR3 is 15 amino acids. The CDR3: CASSPGTTSTDTQYF. Written as DNA, the CDR3 is TGTGCCAGCAGCCCTGGGACTACTAGCACAGATACGCAGTATTTT.

Only one count was recorded for this clone. The CDR3 region is CASILQGGHQPQHF. CDR3 bases: TGTGCCAGCATCTTACAGGGAGGGCATCAGCCCCAGCATTTT. V is TRBV28 and J is TRBJ1-5, with D possibly being TRBD1 (6 bases). The CDR3 extends over 14 amino acids. Germline V gene sequence: CDR1 MDHEN, CDR2 SYDVKM. The V end was cut by 7 bases, the J end by 5 bases, with 15 bases between.

Comment on this clone: Other DNA sequences in the sample encode the same CDR3. This sequence joins TRBV25-1 and TRBJ1-1; D uncertain. Germline values: CDR1 MGHDK, CDR2 SYGVNS. V was shortened by 7 bases and J by 0 bases, with 3 bases between the two germline ends. The CDR3 runs to 11 residues. CDR3 protein: CASIMNTEAFF. In DNA form, the CDR3 reads TGTGCCAGCATTATGAACACTGAAGCTTTCTTT.

The gene calls are TRBV6-1 and TRBJ2-1, with D perhaps matching TRBD2 (6 bases). Trimming cost V 3 bases and J 5 bases, with 14 bases left between them. The CDR3 loop spans 15 amino acids. Germline CDR1 and CDR2: MNHNS and SASEGT. CDR3 nucleotide sequence: TGTGCCAGCAGTGACACAGGAGGGGAAAACAATGAGCAGTTCTTC. Translation: CASSDTGGENNEQFF.

The V and J genes are TRBV15 and TRBJ1-3; D unresolved. Germline values: CDR1 LNHNV, CDR2 YYDKDF (reference sequence). The CDR3 consists of 16 residues. V gave up 0 bases and J gave up 3 bases, with 12 bases separating them. CDR3 DNA sequence: TGTGCCACCAGCAGAGATCTGGTCGAGGGTGGAAACACCATATATTTT. Its protein is CATSRDLVEGGNTIYF. The full variable domain, rest sourced from reference TRBV15 and TRBJ1-3, is DAMVIQNPRYQVTQFGKPVTLSCSQTLNHNVMYWYQQKSSQAPKLLFHYYDKDFNNEADTPDNFQSRRPNTSFCFLDIRSPGLGDTAMYLCATSRDLVEGGNTIYFGEGSWLTVV.

J is TRBJ1-1 and V is TRBV29-1, with D possibly being TRBD1 (5 bases). Germline CDR1 and CDR2: SQVTM and ANQGSEA. The CDR3 covers 9 residues. V gave up 4 bases and J gave up 8 bases, with 5 bases separating them. This CDR3 is CSVGTEAFF. CDR3 bases: TGCAGCGTTGGGACAGAAGCTTTCTTT.

This chain joins TRBV30 and TRBJ1-4; D is unclear. The ends were cut back, 1 base at V and 4 bases at J, with 4 bases in the middle. The CDR3 length is 12 residues. CDR1 and CDR2 (germline): GTSNPN, SVGIG (reference sequence). CDR3 DNA: TGTGCCTGGAGTGCCATTAATGAAAAACTGTTTTTT. Residues: CAWSAINEKLFF. Variable domain in full (rest from reference TRBV30 and TRBJ1-4): SQTIHQWPATLVQPVGSPLSLECTVEGTSNPNLYWYRQAAGRGLQLLFYSVGIGQISSEVPQNLSASRPQDRQFILSSKKLLLSDSGFYLCAWSAINEKLFFGSGTQLSVL.

The chain carries TRBV7-9 and TRBJ1-2, with a possible D match to TRBD1 (5 bases). Between the trimmed V and J ends, which lost 5 bases and 7 bases, there was a span of 17 bases. Germline V gene data show CDR1 as SEHNR and CDR2 as FQNEAQ (reference sequence). This CDR3 spans 14 amino acids. CDR3 sequence: CASSPPGFSAGYTF. The CDR3 DNA is TGTGCCAGCAGCCCGCCAGGGTTTTCGGCTGGCTACACCTTC.

The rearrangement joins TRBV5-6 to TRBJ1-2; 7 bases agree with TRBD1. The CDR3 spans 14 residues. Germline CDR1 is SGHDT and CDR2 is YYEEEE. V dropped 4 bases and J dropped 7; count of bases not matched to a gene: 10. The CDR3 here is CASSPGGTVSGYTF. The CDR3 DNA reads as TGTGCCAGCAGCCCGGGGGGGACAGTCAGTGGCTACACCTTC.

The chain carries TRBV4-1 and TRBJ2-2; D may be TRBD1 (5 bases). Trimming removed 0 bases at V and 2 bases at J, with 10 bases between. Germline CDR1 is MGHRA and CDR2 is YSYEKL. The CDR3 spans 16 residues. The CDR3 protein is CASSQEPGPNTGELFF. In DNA, the CDR3 is TGCGCCAGCAGCCAAGAACCAGGGCCTAACACCGGGGAGCTGTTTTTT.